A selection of T cell receptor beta chains follows, all from one sample in a study of blood T cell repertoires in COVID-19. The data were produced by immunoSEQ multiplex PCR, yet TCRdb's version contains in-frame clones alone and is incomplete. The sample lists a few hundred thousand clones, 75% to 90% occurring once. Sequencing input: PBMCs or T cells enriched from blood (not recorded which). These receptors were obtained from a man aged 18 to 35 who had recovered from COVID-19. Both conserved end residues are part of each CDR3. The D gene is left open where the match is weak. Not all rows give a size; the values are once, few, many and, for expanded clones, a class.

CDR3	DNA	D	J	V	size
CASSSQESYEQYF	TGTGCCAGCAGCTCTCAGGAATCCTACGAGCAGTACTTC	-	TRBJ2-7	TRBV9	-
CASSLDSGSTDTQYF	TGTGCCAGCAGCTTAGATAGCGGGAGCACAGATACGCAGTATTTT	TRBD2	TRBJ2-3	TRBV5-8	-
CASSLRGLGDTQYF	TGTGCCAGCAGTCTCAGGGGGCTGGGAGATACGCAGTATTTT	TRBD1	TRBJ2-3	TRBV2	-
CASSTGQGIGQFF	TGTGCCAGCAGCACGGGACAGGGAATAGGGCAGTTCTTC	TRBD1	TRBJ2-1	TRBV9	-
CASSVATGGRGYNEQFF	TGTGCCAGCAGCGTAGCTACAGGGGGGAGGGGGTACAATGAGCAGTTCTTC	-	TRBJ2-1	TRBV9	-
CASRGYNEKLFF	TGTGCCAGTCGAGGGTATAATGAAAAACTGTTTTTT	-	TRBJ1-4	TRBV19	-
CASSLGQGRSGANVLTF	TGTGCCAGCAGCTTGGGGCAGGGAAGGTCTGGGGCCAACGTCCTGACTTTC	-	TRBJ2-6	TRBV11-2	-
CASSLPGDRGNTIYF	TGTGCCAGCAGCTTGCCAGGGGATCGTGGAAACACCATATATTTT	-	TRBJ1-3	TRBV5-6	-
CSAEGYTF	TGCAGTGCGGAGGGCTACACCTTC	-	TRBJ1-2	TRBV20-1	-
CASSPRGVNTEAFF	TGTGCCAGCAGTCCACGGGGGGTGAACACTGAAGCTTTCTTT	-	TRBJ1-1	TRBV28	-
CASSFNSGRAPEKLFF	TGTGCCAGCAGCTTTAACTCGGGCAGGGCTCCTGAAAAACTGTTTTTT	-	TRBJ1-4	TRBV11-2	-
CASSTGPNTGELFF	TGTGCCAGCAGTACTGGTCCCAACACCGGGGAGCTGTTTTTT	-	TRBJ2-2	TRBV6-5	-
CASSYDGTSNQPQHF	TGTGCCAGCAGTTACGATGGGACAAGCAATCAGCCCCAGCATTTT	-	TRBJ1-5	TRBV6-5	once
CASSQGRDYGYTF	TGTGCCAGCAGCCAGGGGAGAGACTATGGCTACACCTTC	-	TRBJ1-2	TRBV4-2	once
CASSYRLDTEAFF	TGTGCCAGCAGTTACCGGTTGGACACTGAAGCTTTCTTT	-	TRBJ1-1	TRBV6-2/TRBV6-3	-
CASRAGGSGTEAFF	TGCGCCAGCAGGGCCGGAGGATCGGGGACTGAAGCTTTCTTT	-	TRBJ1-1	TRBV5-1	-
CASSRGGADEQYF	TGTGCCAGCAGTCGGGGGGGGGCGGACGAGCAGTACTTC	TRBD2	TRBJ2-7	TRBV6-2/TRBV6-3	-
CASSFARGQGNTIYF	TGTGCCAGCAGCTTTGCCCGGGGACAGGGAAACACCATATATTTT	TRBD1	TRBJ1-3	TRBV7-2	-
CAWNHAGDTGELFF	TGTGCCTGGAATCATGCGGGAGACACCGGGGAGCTGTTTTTT	TRBD2	TRBJ2-2	TRBV30	-
CASSLSRGDTGELFF	TGTGCCAGCAGTTTATCGAGAGGCGACACCGGGGAGCTGTTTTTT	-	TRBJ2-2	TRBV27	-
CASSPSGTGDGYTF	TGTGCCAGCAGCCCCTCCGGGACAGGGGACGGCTACACCTTC	TRBD1	TRBJ1-2	TRBV7-9	-